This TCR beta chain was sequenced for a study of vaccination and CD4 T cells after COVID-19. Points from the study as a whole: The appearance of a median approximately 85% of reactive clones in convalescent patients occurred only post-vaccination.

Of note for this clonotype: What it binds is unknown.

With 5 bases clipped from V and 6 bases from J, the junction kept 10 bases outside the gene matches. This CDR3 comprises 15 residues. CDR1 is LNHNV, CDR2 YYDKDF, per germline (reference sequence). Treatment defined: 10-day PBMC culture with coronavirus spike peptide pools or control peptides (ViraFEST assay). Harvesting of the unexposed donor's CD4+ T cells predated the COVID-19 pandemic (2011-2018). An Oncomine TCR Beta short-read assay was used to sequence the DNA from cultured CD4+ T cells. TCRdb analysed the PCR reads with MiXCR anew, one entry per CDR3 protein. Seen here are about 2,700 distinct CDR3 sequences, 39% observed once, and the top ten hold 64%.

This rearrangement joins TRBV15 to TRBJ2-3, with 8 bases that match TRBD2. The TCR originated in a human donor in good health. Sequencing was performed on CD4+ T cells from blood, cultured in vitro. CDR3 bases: TGTGCCACCAGCGGGGAGCGGGGGAGTACGGATACGCAGTATTTT. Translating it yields CATSGERGSTDTQYF.